The text below deals with one TCR beta chain. The antigen is undetermined. Amplified regions were TCR beta CDR3 sequences from RNA transcripts. HTBI primers were used for first-round RT-PCR of the TCR CDR3. TCRdb re-derived calls from the multiplex PCR reads in MiXCR, one entry per CDR3 protein. The sample yields roughly 840,000 distinct CDR3 sequences, around 39% seen once. Pregnant or lactating patients were excluded, as were those with uncontrolled infection or other autoimmune disease. Germline V gene sequence: CDR1 SNHLY, CDR2 FYNNEI. The V and J ends lost 7 bases and 8 bases, in that order; junction bases with no gene match: 10. There are 14 residues in the CDR3. This entry belongs to a study of T cells in Graves' hyperthyroidism and ophthalmopathy. Across the study: Peripheral blood was acquired at first diagnosis, ahead of any therapy whatsoever. The study, taken as a whole, reports: The model's output predicted ophthalmopathy at a median of 6.5 months prior to onset.

This clonotype was obtained from a man in his late teens or twenties with Graves' hyperthyroidism. Sequencing was done on a sample of blood. The chain recombines TRBV2 with TRBJ2-2, with 7 bases matching TRBD2. The CDR3, as DNA: TGTGCCAGCAATAGGGAGGGGCAACCGGGGGAGCTGTTTTTT. Its protein product is CASNREGQPGELFF.